The entry below gives a single TCR beta chain sequence along with its context. Its antigen remains unidentified. The entry originates in a study of glioma-infiltrating T cells after dendritic cell vaccination. As for the study in general: Treatment, given 2003 to 2012, was autologous tumor lysate-pulsed dendritic cell vaccination. Overall study findings and caveats: Longer survival after dendritic cell vaccination followed higher pretreatment TIL content. Survival was not directly related to TCR clonality in these patients.

Amplification used 60 V beta primers and 13 J beta primers. The method was immunoSEQ multiplex PCR; TCRdb's version includes in-frame clones alone and lacks a portion of them. The sample holds about 76,000 clones; around 86% are singletons and the top ten take 2% to 2.5%. This CDR3 region has 15 residues. Trimming took 3 bases from V and 1 from J, leaving 12 bases between them. Germline-derived CDR1 and CDR2 are ENHRY and SYGVKD. Time point denoted: after dendritic cell vaccination, including at tumor progression/relapse. The TCR originated in a human donor with glioblastoma. V is TRBV10-3 and J is TRBJ1-2, with D tentatively TRBD1 (5 bases). The sample in question was blood, obtained after dendritic cell vaccination. CDR3 loop: CAISDLDRLNYGYTF. In DNA, the CDR3 is TGTGCCATCAGTGACCTTGACAGACTTAACTATGGCTACACCTTC.